Below are 14 T cell receptor beta chains sequenced from a single sample in a study of a mutant IDH1 vaccine in newly diagnosed glioma. Time point reported: week 5, during vaccination. With topical imiquimod, each dose of the vaccine consisted of 300 ug of mutant IDH1 20-mer peptide. The protocol was immunoSEQ multiplex PCR, while the TCRdb copy is restricted to in-frame clones and leaves out a portion. The data hold about 38,000 clones, with around 78% observed a single time. Their antigens remain unidentified. The specimen was PBMCs, collected from a glioma patient whose treatment included an IDH1 peptide vaccine. The receptors originated from a middle-aged man with glioma.

This chain links TRBV2 with TRBJ1-6; TRBD1 aligns across 8 bases. CDR3 length: 16 residues. The J segment lost 9 bases and the V segment lost 6 bases, leaving 13 bases of the junction unmatched. Germline V gives CDR1 SNHLY, CDR2 FYNNEI. CDR3 sequence (DNA): TGTGCCAGCAGCTATAGGCCAGGACAGGGTCGTTCACCCCTCCACTTT. Encoded protein: CASSYRPGQGRSPLHF.

J is TRBJ2-3 and V is TRBV19; no firm D call. With 5 bases removed from V and 3 bases from J, the gap between germline ends came to 6 bases. The CDR3 contains 12 residues. Per the germline V gene, CDR1 is LNHDA and CDR2 is SQIVND (reference sequence). In nucleotides, the CDR3 is TGTGCCAGTAGTCCCCATACAGATACGCAGTATTTT. Translated, it gives CASSPHTDTQYF.

This clone was picked up a small number of times. The chain combines TRBV2 with TRBJ1-5; 8 nucleotides match TRBD1. The CDR3 has 12 residues. V was pared by 6 bases and J by 6 bases, with 1 base of the junction left unmatched. Germline V lookup: CDR1 SNHLY, CDR2 FYNNEI. The CDR3 sequence: CASRGTGQPQHF. The CDR3 DNA reads as TGTGCCAGCAGGGGGACAGGTCAGCCCCAGCATTTT.

V and J are TRBV4-1 and TRBJ1-2; D not certain. Germline-derived CDR1 and CDR2 are MGHRA and YSYEKL. The CDR3 is 14 amino acids. V was trimmed by 1 base and J by 6 bases, leaving 12 bases between them. In DNA form, the CDR3 reads TGCGCCAGCAGCCAAGTCTCGGCTGGGGATGGCTACACCTTC. It translates to CASSQVSAGDGYTF.

The table lists this clone with a few counts. V gene TRBV5-1 combines with J gene TRBJ2-2; 8 bases line up with TRBD2. With 4 bases clipped from V and 7 bases from J, the junction kept 6 bases outside the gene matches. Germline assignment: CDR1 SGHRS and CDR2 YFSETQ. The CDR3 totals 14 residues. The CDR3 sequence is CASSPLRGGGELFF. The DNA of the CDR3 is TGCGCCAGCAGCCCCCTCCGGGGGGGCGGGGAGCTGTTTTTT.

J is TRBJ1-5 and V is TRBV6-6; weak D call: TRBD1 (5 bases). The CDR3 consists of 13 residues. Germline lookup yields CDR1 MNHNY and CDR2 SVGAGI (reference sequence). The V and J ends lost 8 bases and 1 base respectively, with 9 bases between them. The CDR3 is CASGTGSNQPQHF. The CDR3 bases are TGTGCCAGCGGGACGGGCAGCAATCAGCCCCAGCATTTT.

This clone appeared once. The chain uses TRBV27 and TRBJ2-1; 13 bases agree with TRBD2. Germline V gene lookup returns CDR1 MNHEY and CDR2 SMNVEV (reference sequence). Trimming removed 6 bases from V and 7 bases from J; junction bases left unmatched: 15. This CDR3 has 18 amino acids. The CDR3, as DNA: TGTGCCAGCAGGAACACCCCGGCGACTAGCGGGGGGAGGAATGAGCAGTTCTTC. Amino acid sequence: CASRNTPATSGGRNEQFF.

To note about this clone: Other DNA sequences from this sample encode an identical CDR3 as well. The chain uses TRBV19 and TRBJ1-2; D is uncertain. Germline V gene sequence: CDR1 LNHDA, CDR2 SQIVND (reference sequence). The CDR3 length is 14 residues. Trimming took 3 bases from V and 3 from J, leaving 11 bases between them. As DNA, the CDR3 is TGTGCCAGTAGTATCCGGCGGGGTGACTATGGCTACACCTTC. This gives the protein CASSIRRGDYGYTF.

Written as DNA, the CDR3 is TGTGCCAGTAGTATCGAACAGGGGGTACGCGGGGAGCTGTTTTTT. It is translated as CASSIEQGVRGELFF. The V call is TRBV19, the J call TRBJ2-2; TRBD1 aligns across 8 bases. Germline trimming cut 3 bases from V and 7 bases from J; bases unmatched to any gene: 7. CDR1 and CDR2 (germline): LNHDA, SQIVND (reference sequence). This CDR3 comprises 15 residues. Drawing the rest from reference TRBV19 and TRBJ2-2, the complete variable domain is DGGITQSPKYLFRKEGQNVTLSCEQNLNHDAMYWYRQDPGQGLRLIYYSQIVNDFQKGDIAEGYSVSREKKESFPLTVTSAQKNPTAFYLCASSIEQGVRGELFFGEGSRLTVL.

This CDR3 reads CASRPILRDRGHEQYF. CDR3 nucleotide sequence: TGTGCCAGCAGACCCATTCTTCGGGACAGGGGACACGAGCAGTACTTC. This sequence joins TRBV7-9 and TRBJ2-7, with 10 bases fitting TRBD1. V was clipped by 6 bases and J by 5 bases; unmatched bases: 13. Germline loops: CDR1 SEHNR, CDR2 FQNEAQ (reference sequence). The CDR3 is 16 residues long.

This clone was detected only a few times. J is TRBJ2-3 and V is TRBV6-1; no clear D. The CDR3 has 13 amino acids. Germline assignment: CDR1 MNHNS and CDR2 SASEGT. The V end lost 5 bases, the J end lost 5 bases, and 11 bases lay between the germline ends. The CDR3: CASSSHTGDTQYF. The CDR3 DNA reads as TGTGCCAGCAGTTCCCACACGGGAGATACGCAGTATTTT.

The CDR3 region is CASSLWGYYPGELFF. In nucleotides, the CDR3 is TGTGCCAGCAGTTTATGGGGGTATTACCCCGGGGAGCTGTTTTTT. This chain connects TRBV27 to TRBJ2-2; D could derive from TRBD1 or TRBD2 (5 bases each). The germline CDR1 and CDR2 sequences are MNHEY and SMNVEV (reference sequence). V was clipped by 1 base and J by 6 bases, with 12 bases between them. The CDR3 loop spans 15 amino acids.

The V gene is TRBV7-8, the J gene TRBJ1-5, with D perhaps matching TRBD1 (6 bases). The CDR3 contains 16 residues. Germline assignment: CDR1 SGHVS and CDR2 FQNEAQ. Trimming stripped 2 bases from V and 2 bases from J, with 13 bases between. The DNA for the CDR3 is TGTGCCAGCAGCTTACAAGGGGCAGGGGGCAATCAGCCCCAGCATTTT. It is translated as CASSLQGAGGNQPQHF.

This chain connects TRBV2 to TRBJ2-5; 7 positions match TRBD2. In germline, CDR1 is SNHLY, CDR2 FYNNEI. This CDR3 contains 16 residues. Trimming took 2 bases from V and 4 from J; bases not matched to a gene: 10. CDR3 amino acids: CASSELGQGGPETQYF. The CDR3 DNA follows: TGTGCCAGCAGTGAATTAGGCCAGGGAGGGCCAGAGACCCAGTACTTC.